This T cell receptor (beta chain) was sequenced for a study of PD-1 blockade in classical Hodgkin lymphoma. Only in-frame clones appear in the TCRdb table, and some are missing; sequencing was by immunoSEQ multiplex PCR. The sample has 7,000 or so clones, over 45% seen once. V lost 2 bases to trimming and J lost 1 base, with 12 bases between them. Germline lookup yields CDR1 SGHTA and CDR2 FQGTGA. The CDR3 sequence is 15 residues long. Sample time point: cycle 4 day 1 (C4D1), after less than 7 weeks of nivolumab. Every patient experienced relapse after autologous stem cell transplantation, and brentuximab vedotin exposure varied. Magnetic negative selection isolated CD8+ T cells from thawed PBMCs.

The rearrangement links TRBV7-3 to TRBJ2-7, with D maybe TRBD1 (7 bases). The TCR sequence derives from a human donor with classical Hodgkin lymphoma. The material sequenced was CD8+ T cells from blood, taken before the fourth cycle of nivolumab. The CDR3: CASSLGGTASYEQYF. In DNA, the CDR3 is TGTGCCAGCAGCTTAGGGGGGACAGCTTCCTACGAGCAGTACTTC.